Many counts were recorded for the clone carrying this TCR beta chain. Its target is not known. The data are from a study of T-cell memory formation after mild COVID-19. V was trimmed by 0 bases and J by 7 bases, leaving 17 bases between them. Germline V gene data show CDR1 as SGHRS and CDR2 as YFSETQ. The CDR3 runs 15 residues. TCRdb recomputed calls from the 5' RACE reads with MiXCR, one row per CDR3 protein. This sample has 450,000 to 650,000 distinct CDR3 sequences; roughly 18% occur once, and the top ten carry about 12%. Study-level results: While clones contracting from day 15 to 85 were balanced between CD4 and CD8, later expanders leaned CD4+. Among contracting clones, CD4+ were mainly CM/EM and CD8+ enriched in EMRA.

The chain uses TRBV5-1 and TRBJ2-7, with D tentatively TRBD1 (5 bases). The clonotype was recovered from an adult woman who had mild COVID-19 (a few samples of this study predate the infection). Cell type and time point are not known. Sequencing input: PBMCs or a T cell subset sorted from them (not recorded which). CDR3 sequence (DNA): TGCGCCAGCAGCTTGGTCTCCCAGGGCTTGTCTGAGCAGTACTTC. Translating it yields CASSLVSQGLSEQYF.